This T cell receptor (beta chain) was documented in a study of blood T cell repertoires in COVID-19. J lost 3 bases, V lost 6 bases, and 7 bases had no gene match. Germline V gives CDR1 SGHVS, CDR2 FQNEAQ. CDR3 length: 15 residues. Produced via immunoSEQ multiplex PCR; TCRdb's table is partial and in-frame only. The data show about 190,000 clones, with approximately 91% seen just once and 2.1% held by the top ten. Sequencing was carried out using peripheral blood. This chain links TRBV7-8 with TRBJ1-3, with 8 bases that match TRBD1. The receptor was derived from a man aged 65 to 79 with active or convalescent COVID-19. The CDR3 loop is CASSSSGGFGNTIYF. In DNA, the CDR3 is TGTGCCAGCAGTTCTTCAGGGGGCTTTGGAAACACCATATATTTT.